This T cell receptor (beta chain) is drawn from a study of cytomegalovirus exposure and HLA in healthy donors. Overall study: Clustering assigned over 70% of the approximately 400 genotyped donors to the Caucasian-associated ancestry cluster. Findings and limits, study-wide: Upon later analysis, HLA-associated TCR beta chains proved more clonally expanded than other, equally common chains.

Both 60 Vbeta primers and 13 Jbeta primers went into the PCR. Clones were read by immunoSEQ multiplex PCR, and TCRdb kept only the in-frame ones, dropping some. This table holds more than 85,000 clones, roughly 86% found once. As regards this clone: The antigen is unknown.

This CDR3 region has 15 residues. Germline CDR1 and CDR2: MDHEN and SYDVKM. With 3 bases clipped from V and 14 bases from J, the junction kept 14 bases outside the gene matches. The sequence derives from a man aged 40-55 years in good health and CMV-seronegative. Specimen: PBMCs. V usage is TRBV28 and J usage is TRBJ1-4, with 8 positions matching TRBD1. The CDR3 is CASSFQGAYLGGLFF. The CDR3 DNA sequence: TGTGCCAGCAGTTTCCAGGGGGCCTACCTTGGTGGGCTGTTTTTT.